This TCR beta chain was obtained from a study of cytomegalovirus exposure and HLA in healthy donors. Germline-derived CDR1 and CDR2 are SGDLS and YYNGEE. V dropped 2 bases and J dropped 5; count of bases not matched to a gene: 10. The length of the CDR3 is 16 residues. The PCR was carried out with 60 Vbeta primers and 13 Jbeta primers. TCRdb keeps only in-frame clones here, not all; method: immunoSEQ multiplex PCR. Altogether about 240,000 clones are present, about 81% being singletons, with the ten largest covering around 8%. This chain links TRBV9 with TRBJ2-3; 8 bases are shared with TRBD2. This clonotype was sampled from an older woman in good health and CMV-seropositive. The sequencing sample was made of PBMCs. The CDR3 sequence: CASSVSLAGGRDTQYF. The CDR3 nucleotides read TGTGCCAGCAGCGTTTCCCTAGCGGGTGGAAGAGATACGCAGTATTTT. Full variable domain (rest looked up from reference TRBV9 and TRBJ2-3): DSGVTQTPKHLITATGQRVTLRCSPRSGDLSVYWYQQSLDQGLQFLIQYYNGEERAKGNILERFSAQQFPDLHSELNLSSLELGDSALYFCASSVSLAGGRDTQYFGPGTRLTVL.